Listed here is a single TCR beta chain. Universal primer sites and UMIs were introduced during 5'RACE template-switching synthesis of TCR cDNA. TCRdb recomputed calls from the 5' RACE reads with MiXCR, one row per CDR3 protein. The data show about 94,000 distinct CDR3 sequences, under 9% seen once. The source of the sample is a study of T cells after yellow fever vaccination. CDR3 size: 15 residues. Germline values: CDR1 SGHDN, CDR2 FVKESK. V shed 3 bases, J shed 6 bases, and the junction held 5 bases outside the gene matches. V and J are TRBV14 and TRBJ1-1; 12 bases map to TRBD1. The sample was CD8+ T cells not binding an NS4B(214-222) dextramer, sorted from PBMCs, taken roughly 14 days after the first yellow fever vaccination. The source is a man aged 18 to 30 who received the YFV17D yellow fever vaccine. The CDR3 reads CASSHPGQGAAEAFF. The CDR3 DNA follows: TGTGCCAGCAGCCACCCGGGACAGGGGGCCGCTGAAGCTTTCTTT.